A selection of T cell receptor beta chains follows, all from one sample in a study of blood T cell repertoires in COVID-19. The method was immunoSEQ multiplex PCR; TCRdb's version includes in-frame clones alone and lacks a portion of them. In the table there are 200,000 to 300,000 clones, approximately 88% of which are singletons. The sample comprised PBMCs or T cells enriched from blood (not recorded which). These receptors were taken from a woman aged 40 to 50 with acute COVID-19. Both conserved end residues are trimmed from each CDR3. A D gene is named only where the DNA matches it firmly.

>TRBD1|TRBV6-5
ASSQDRDGYT
>NA|TRBV6-6
ASSSRQDGRNQPQH
>TRBD1|TRBV15
ATSRGGDRPNTEAF
>TRBD2|TRBV4-3
ASSQVRGGAYEQY
>TRBD1|TRBV7-9
ASSIGQGAHTDTQY
>NA|TRBV15
ATSPGGRTDTQY
>TRBD2|TRBV6-2/TRBV6-3
ASSYRRPGTSGSDTQY
>NA|TRBV7-2
ASSREPEAF
>TRBD2|TRBV7-2
ASSLERTSKANEQF
>NA|TRBV19
ASSTRVGAKNIQY
>TRBD2|TRBV9
ASSVQRGPGTDTQY
>NA|TRBV5-5
ASSLVGVSYGYT
>NA|TRBV2
ASIEVLNEKLF
>TRBD2|TRBV30
AWTSGVNTGELF
>TRBD1|TRBV5-1
ASSQGQATNEKLF
>TRBD2|TRBV11-2
ASSFSGGLGDNEQF
>NA|TRBV18
ASSHEGGNTEAF
>NA|TRBV15
ATSRDTGNEQF
>NA|TRBV10-3
AISAGGGKNEQF
>NA|TRBV6-5
ASRGTFLRLEQF
>NA|TRBV2
ASTEAQGRAGELF
>NA|TRBV5-1
ASSSYQEGEQF
>TRBD1|TRBV27
ASSLLGITGGRGNQPQH
>NA|TRBV12-3/TRBV12-4
ASTKTIYEQY
>NA|TRBV28
ASSASGGYLH
>NA|TRBV3-1/TRBV3-2
ASSQGQGGYEQY
>NA|TRBV5-6
ASSLASSIII
>NA|TRBV12-5
ASGRQIGPSYEQY
>TRBD1|TRBV7-2
ASSSLGTGLGYT
>TRBD1|TRBV6-5
ASSPVPGQWEKLF
>TRBD1|TRBV2
ASSEWTGYGYT
>TRBD1|TRBV7-7
ASSLGQGEKLF
>NA|TRBV27
ASSLGRVQPQH
>NA|TRBV7-2
ASSTSGRSGANVLT
>NA|TRBV9
ASTLLTGNTEAF
>TRBD2|TRBV14
ASKGGAPSYNEQF
>NA|TRBV2
ASTWGLGTEAF
>TRBD1|TRBV5-1
ASSLEGTGGRYTQY
>NA|TRBV6-5
ASKNIGLSYEQY
>TRBD1|TRBV6-2/TRBV6-3
ASSYRQGGFKTGTEAF
>NA|TRBV5-6
ASSLAIPGGYGYT
>NA|TRBV29-1
SGREADTQY
>NA|TRBV29-1
SVESLNEQF
>TRBD1|TRBV19
ASSEGTGGANTGELF
>TRBD2|TRBV3-1/TRBV3-2
ASSQDRLAGYNEQF
>TRBD1|TRBV5-4
ASSLGIPQGARGYT
>NA|TRBV29-1
SVAGLHTGELF
>TRBD1|TRBV18
ASSPLRQGGETQY